These 3 T cell receptor beta chains share one sample of origin, sequenced in a study of T cell responses to AZD1222 COVID-19 vaccine. Assay used: immunoSEQ multiplex PCR; TCRdb lists only in-frame clones, some missing. The sample has 130,000 to 150,000 clones, 90% to 95% seen once. The material sequenced was peripheral blood, taken on day 0 of AZD1222 vaccination. Receptors originate from an adult in good health.

CDR3 in amino acids: CASDSWGNEDYGYTF. CDR3 nucleotide sequence: TGTGCCAGCGATTCATGGGGAAATGAAGACTATGGCTACACCTTC. The gene calls are TRBV9 and TRBJ1-2; D call uncertain. Germline CDR1 is SGDLS and CDR2 is YYNGEE. V lost 7 bases to trimming and J lost 3 bases, with 19 bases between them. The CDR3 is 15 amino acids.

This clone was observed a single time. The rearrangement uses TRBV27 and TRBJ2-1; TRBD2 aligns across 11 bases. The CDR3 runs 16 residues. V was pared by 7 bases and J by 3 bases, with 8 bases of the junction left unmatched. Germline CDR1 is MNHEY and CDR2 is SMNVEV (reference sequence). The chain's CDR3 is CASIPLAGADYNEQFF. The CDR3 nucleotides read TGTGCCAGCATCCCACTAGCGGGAGCAGACTACAATGAGCAGTTCTTC.

The chain combines TRBV5-6 with TRBJ2-2; D is unclear. Trimming removed 4 bases from V and 8 bases from J, with 12 bases in between. Germline loops: CDR1 SGHDT, CDR2 YYEEEE. CDR3 size: 13 residues. CDR3 protein: CASSPVHGGELFF. As DNA, the CDR3 is TGTGCCAGCAGCCCAGTTCACGGGGGGGAGCTGTTTTTT.